The next 27 T cell receptor beta chains were all read from a single sample in a study of blood T cell repertoires in COVID-19. Here immunoSEQ multiplex PCR was the method, and the copy in TCRdb shows in-frame clones only, minus some. The sample consists of under 250,000 clones, over 70% of them appearing once. Sequencing was performed on peripheral blood. The source is a woman of 80 years or more with acute or convalescent COVID-19.

This clone was seen more than once but under ten times. This sequence joins TRBV14 and TRBJ2-3; D may be TRBD1 (5 bases). This CDR3 spans 15 amino acids. The germline CDR1 and CDR2 sequences are SGHDN and FVKESK. V was shortened by 4 bases and J by 0 bases, with 11 bases between the two germline ends. The CDR3 nucleotides read TGTGCCAGCAGCCTTCAGGGCGCGAGCACAGATACGCAGTATTTT. Translating gives CASSLQGASTDTQYF.

This clone occurred once. J is TRBJ1-5 and V is TRBV7-2; D remains ambiguous. The CDR3 sequence is 13 residues long. The germline V gene has CDR1 SGHTA and CDR2 FQGNSA. V lost 6 bases and J 1 base, leaving 7 bases between the germline ends. CDR3 region: CASSIFSNQPQHF. In DNA, the CDR3 is TGTGCCAGCAGTATATTCAGCAATCAGCCCCAGCATTTT.

The gene calls are TRBV4-1 and TRBJ2-3, with D perhaps matching TRBD1 (6 bases). Trimming pared 2 bases from V and 2 bases from J, leaving 11 bases between. The CDR3 extends over 15 amino acids. Germline V gene sequence: CDR1 MGHRA, CDR2 YSYEKL. CDR3 sequence reads: CASSQLQGNTDTQYF. The CDR3 DNA reads TGCGCCAGCAGCCAACTACAGGGAAACACAGATACGCAGTATTTT.

The chain uses TRBV27 and TRBJ2-3; 7 bases match TRBD1. This CDR3 spans 15 amino acids. Trimming removed 0 bases from V and 5 bases from J; junction bases left unmatched: 5. Germline CDR1 is MNHEY and CDR2 is SMNVEV (reference sequence). In nucleotides, the CDR3 is TGTGCCAGCAGTTTATCGACAGGGTACGGAGATACGCAGTATTTT. Its protein is CASSLSTGYGDTQYF.

The chain employs TRBV15 and TRBJ2-7; tentative D call: TRBD1 (6 bases). The V end was cut by 3 bases, the J end by 1 base, with 16 bases between. The germline gives CDR1 LNHNV, CDR2 YYDKDF (reference sequence). The CDR3 length is 16 residues. As DNA, the CDR3 is TGTGCCACCAGCAGGGACCTCGACAGGACGTCCTACGAGCAGTACTTC. Translated: CATSRDLDRTSYEQYF.

The V gene is TRBV7-9, the J gene TRBJ1-1, with 9 bases aligning to TRBD1. Germline V gene lookup returns CDR1 SEHNR and CDR2 FQNEAQ (reference sequence). The trim removed 5 bases at V and 10 bases at J, leaving 17 bases unmatched. The CDR3 has 16 amino acids. The CDR3: CASSVDDYRGQAAAFF. In nucleotides, the CDR3 is TGTGCCAGCAGCGTTGACGATTACAGGGGGCAGGCGGCAGCTTTCTTT. Full variable domain (rest looked up from reference TRBV7-9 and TRBJ1-1): DTGVSQNPRHKITKRGQNVTFRCDPISEHNRLYWYRQTLGQGPEFLTYFQNEAQLEKSRLLSDRFSAERPKGSFSTLEIQRTEQGDSAMYLCASSVDDYRGQAAAFFGQGTRLTVV.

The chain links TRBV3-1 (or the pseudogene TRBV3-2) to TRBJ2-7, with D uncertain. This CDR3 contains 13 residues. Germline V gives CDR1 LGHDT, CDR2 YNNKEL (reference sequence). The ends were cut back, 0 bases at V and 4 bases at J, with 7 bases in the middle. The DNA of the CDR3 is TGTGCCAGCAGCCAAGAGCGCGCGTACGAGCAGTACTTC. Protein: CASSQERAYEQYF.

V and J are TRBV5-1 and TRBJ1-2; TRBD1 is a possible D gene (6 bases). CDR1 is SGHRS, CDR2 YFSETQ, per germline. V shed 0 bases and J shed 6 bases, with 18 bases lying between them. The CDR3 has 16 amino acids. The CDR3 protein is CASSLAGTPGVDGYTF. DNA for the CDR3: TGCGCCAGCAGCTTGGCCGGGACACCCGGGGTCGATGGCTACACCTTC.

The genes are TRBV7-9 and TRBJ2-5, with TRBD2 identical over 8 bases. CDR1 and CDR2 (germline): SEHNR, FQNEAQ (reference sequence). V shed 5 bases, J shed 5 bases, and the junction held 7 bases outside the gene matches. The CDR3 runs 14 residues. DNA for the CDR3: TGTGCCAGCAGCGACGCTAGCGGGTGGGAGACCCAGTACTTC. Its translation: CASSDASGWETQYF.

This clone was seen more than once but under ten times. The gene calls are TRBV10-3 and TRBJ1-2; perhaps TRBD1 as D (6 bases). Deletions cut 6 bases from V and 7 bases from J, with 21 bases between. Germline values: CDR1 ENHRY, CDR2 SYGVKD. The length of the CDR3 is 15 residues. As DNA, the CDR3 is TGTGCCATCAGCAACCCACTTGGACAGCCAGTTGGCTACACCTTC. This sequence encodes CAISNPLGQPVGYTF.

J is TRBJ1-5 and V is TRBV28; no clear D. V was cut by 5 bases and J by 1 base, with 3 bases left in between. The CDR3 is 12 residues long. Germline V lookup: CDR1 MDHEN, CDR2 SYDVKM. The CDR3 reads CASSPSNQPQHF. The CDR3 nucleotides read TGTGCCAGCAGTCCAAGCAATCAGCCCCAGCATTTT.

The gene calls are TRBV6-4 and TRBJ1-2, with 10 bases lining up with TRBD1. The germline V gene has CDR1 MRHNA and CDR2 SNTAGT. This CDR3 region has 16 residues. V dropped 5 bases and J dropped 1; count of bases not matched to a gene: 7. The CDR3 protein is CASSPEGQGHNYGYTF. For the CDR3, the DNA is TGTGCCAGCAGTCCCGAGGGACAGGGGCATAACTATGGCTACACCTTC.

The chain joins TRBV11-2 to TRBJ2-7; 8 bases are shared with TRBD2. This CDR3 spans 16 amino acids. The germline CDR1 and CDR2 sequences are SGHAT and FQNNGV. V lost 7 bases to trimming and J lost 1 base; unmatched junction nucleotides: 12. The CDR3 DNA follows: TGTGCCAGCACCCCAATGTTGAGCGGGGGTTCCTACGAGCAGTACTTC. Encoded protein: CASTPMLSGGSYEQYF.

This clone appeared a few times. The chain uses TRBV7-6 and TRBJ2-1; TRBD2 matches 10 bases. V lost 5 bases to trimming and J lost 7 bases; unmatched junction nucleotides: 14. This CDR3 spans 17 amino acids. Germline-derived CDR1 and CDR2 are SGHVS and FNYEAQ. The CDR3 DNA is TGTGCCAGCAGCCCCGTTCCACTAGCGGGGACTCAGAATGAGCAGTTCTTC. It is translated as CASSPVPLAGTQNEQFF.

V usage is TRBV6-5 and J usage is TRBJ2-1, with 10 nucleotides matching TRBD1. With V trimmed by 6 bases and J by 8 bases, 10 bases remained unmatched. Germline V gene lookup returns CDR1 MNHEY and CDR2 SVGAGI. This CDR3 spans 15 amino acids. The CDR3 sequence is CASRETGGAWHEQFF. The CDR3 DNA is TGTGCCAGCAGGGAGACAGGGGGCGCGTGGCATGAGCAGTTCTTC.

V and J are TRBV6-6 and TRBJ2-7; TRBD2 is a possible D gene (5 bases). With 2 bases removed from V and 0 bases from J, the gap between germline ends came to 11 bases. The CDR3 covers 15 residues. In germline, CDR1 is MNHNY, CDR2 SVGAGI (reference sequence). The DNA for the CDR3 is TGTGCCAGCAGTTACGGAGGATTCAACTCCTACGAGCAGTACTTC. Its protein product is CASSYGGFNSYEQYF.

The chain joins TRBV19 to TRBJ1-2, with D uncertain. V lost 10 bases to trimming and J lost 4 bases, with 19 bases between them. Germline V gene sequence: CDR1 LNHDA, CDR2 SQIVND (reference sequence). The CDR3 length is 14 residues. The CDR3 reads CAILSSSSPYGYTF. DNA of the CDR3: TGTGCCATCCTTAGTAGTTCGTCGCCCTATGGCTACACCTTC.

The chain links TRBV9 to TRBJ2-2; the D gene is possibly TRBD1 (5 bases). The CDR3 length is 15 residues. V dropped 0 bases and J dropped 3 bases, with 9 bases sitting between them. Germline CDR1 is SGDLS and CDR2 is YYNGEE. In DNA form, the CDR3 reads TGTGCCAGCAGCGTAGGTGCAGGGTACACCGGGGAGCTGTTTTTT. Its protein product is CASSVGAGYTGELFF.

This chain links TRBV7-2 with TRBJ2-7; 7 nucleotides align to TRBD1. CDR3 size: 16 residues. CDR1 is SGHTA and CDR2 is FQGNSA in the germline V gene. V lost 1 base and J lost 3; bases outside the gene matches: 9. This CDR3 reads CASSLGSGQGVYEQYF. CDR3 coding DNA: TGTGCCAGCAGCTTAGGATCAGGTCAGGGGGTCTACGAGCAGTACTTC. The full variable domain, its missing parts supplied by reference TRBV7-2 and TRBJ2-7, is GAGVSQSPSNKVTEKGKDVELRCDPISGHTALYWYRQSLGQGLEFLIYFQGNSAPDKSGLPSDRFSAERTGGSVSTLTIQRTQQEDSAVYLCASSLGSGQGVYEQYFGPGTRLTVT.

The chain recombines TRBV7-9 with TRBJ2-5, with 11 positions matching TRBD1. V was pared by 5 bases and J by 5 bases, with 4 bases of the junction left unmatched. Germline V gives CDR1 SEHNR, CDR2 FQNEAQ (reference sequence). There are 14 residues in the CDR3. This CDR3 reads CASSRWDRGETQYF. CDR3 bases: TGTGCCAGCAGCCGATGGGACAGGGGGGAGACCCAGTACTTC.

The rearrangement joins TRBV7-9 to TRBJ1-4; 7 positions match TRBD1. CDR1 is SEHNR and CDR2 is FQNEAQ in the germline V gene (reference sequence). CDR3 length: 17 amino acids. J gave up 0 bases and V 5 bases, and 9 bases lay outside the gene matches. CDR3 sequence: CASSAGQHIATNEKLFF. The DNA of the CDR3 is TGTGCCAGCAGCGCGGGACAGCATATTGCAACTAATGAAAAACTGTTTTTT.

The rearrangement joins TRBV7-3 to TRBJ2-3; 11 bases are a match to TRBD2. The V segment lost 0 bases and the J segment 3 bases; nucleotides outside the gene matches: 2. The CDR3 runs to 16 residues. Germline CDR1 and CDR2: SGHTA and FQGTGA. Written as DNA, the CDR3 is TGTGCCAGCAGCTTAACGTCTAGCGGGAGGACAGATACGCAGTATTTT. Protein: CASSLTSSGRTDTQYF.

The V call is TRBV2, the J call TRBJ1-4, with D perhaps TRBD1 (6 bases). The CDR3 spans 12 residues. V lost 7 bases to trimming and J lost 8 bases, with 11 bases between them. Germline CDR1 reads SNHLY; CDR2 reads FYNNEI. The CDR3 DNA reads TGTGCCAGCATGGGGGCTCAGGAAAAACTGTTTTTT. As protein: CASMGAQEKLFF.

Only a few counts were recorded for this clone. The chain recombines TRBV25-1 with TRBJ1-2; D may be TRBD1 (5 bases). The CDR3 extends over 15 amino acids. Trimming took 6 bases from V and 4 from J, leaving 18 bases between them. CDR1 MGHDK and CDR2 SYGVNS come from the germline V gene. The CDR3 DNA sequence: TGTGCCAGCAGCGGGGGAGGTACTGGGTCCTATGGCTACACCTTC. It specifies CASSGGGTGSYGYTF.

The chain is built from TRBV19 and TRBJ1-2; no clear D gene. With 8 bases removed from V and 4 bases from J, the gap between germline ends came to 23 bases. Per the germline V gene, CDR1 is LNHDA and CDR2 is SQIVND (reference sequence). This CDR3 is built from 16 residues. The CDR3 sequence is CASGGRSSPTVYGYTF. CDR3 sequence (DNA): TGTGCCAGTGGAGGCAGGAGCTCCCCAACGGTCTATGGCTACACCTTC.

The J gene is TRBJ1-2, the V gene TRBV5-4; D possibly corresponds to TRBD1 (6 bases). This CDR3 spans 13 amino acids. Germline V gene sequence: CDR1 SGHNT, CDR2 YYREEE (reference sequence). The germline V and J ends were trimmed by 0 bases and 8 bases, with 11 bases remaining between them. This CDR3 is CASSLDRDQGYTF. CDR3 coding DNA: TGTGCCAGCAGCTTGGACAGGGATCAAGGCTACACCTTC.

The genes are TRBV4-1 and TRBJ1-4; 7 nucleotides match TRBD1. CDR3 size: 16 residues. Germline assignment: CDR1 MGHRA and CDR2 YSYEKL. V gave up 6 bases and J gave up 5 bases; unmatched junction bases: 12. The chain's CDR3 is CASRQRRDSLNEKLFF. DNA for the CDR3: TGCGCCAGCAGGCAAAGACGGGACAGTCTCAATGAAAAACTGTTTTTT.